A single sample is the source of the 15 T cell receptor beta chains below, sequenced in a study of neurological immune-mediated disorders. TCRdb fed the 5' RACE reads into MiXCR, producing one record per CDR3 protein. This table has 87,000 or so distinct CDR3 sequences, 3.5% to 4% appearing once. The specimen sequenced was PBMCs. The receptors originated from a woman younger than 30 with multiple sclerosis.

This clonotype was recorded many times. The chain carries TRBV20-1 and TRBJ1-3; D uncertain. Trimming removed 6 bases at V and 0 bases at J, with 15 bases between. The length of the CDR3 is 15 residues. CDR1 and CDR2 from the germline V gene are DFQATT and SNEGSKA (reference sequence). CDR3 bases: TGCAGTGCCCCGACACCTTTTGGCTCTGGAAACACCATATATTTT. It yields the protein CSAPTPFGSGNTIYF.

Ten or more counts support this clonotype. This sequence joins TRBV7-9 and TRBJ2-5; 15 bases are shared with TRBD2. The J segment lost 2 bases and the V segment lost 5 bases, leaving 6 bases of the junction unmatched. Germline V lookup: CDR1 SEHNR, CDR2 FQNEAQ (reference sequence). CDR3 length: 17 residues. In DNA, the CDR3 is TGTGCCAGCAGCACCCGGACTAGCGGGAGGGGTCAAGAGACCCAGTACTTC. Its translation: CASSTRTSGRGQETQYF.

This clonotype was observed many times. The chain links TRBV9 to TRBJ2-5, with D perhaps matching TRBD1 (5 bases). This CDR3 contains 13 residues. Germline V gene sequence: CDR1 SGDLS, CDR2 YYNGEE. V was clipped by 3 bases and J by 1 base, with 7 bases between them. The CDR3 bases are TGTGCCAGCAGCGGGACACCCCAAGAGACCCAGTACTTC. This gives the protein CASSGTPQETQYF.

This clonotype appeared many times. The V and J genes are TRBV20-1 and TRBJ2-7, with 8 bases aligning to TRBD2. The J segment lost 3 bases and the V segment lost 6 bases, leaving 10 bases of the junction unmatched. Germline lookup yields CDR1 DFQATT and CDR2 SNEGSKA (reference sequence). CDR3 length: 14 residues. CDR3 nucleotides: TGCAGTGCCCCGCCGGCGGGAGGTAGCTACGAGCAGTACTTC. Encoded protein: CSAPPAGGSYEQYF.

This clonotype was detected ten times or more. The rearrangement joins TRBV29-1 to TRBJ2-1, with D perhaps TRBD2 (6 bases). The CDR3 consists of 18 residues. CDR1 is SQVTM, CDR2 ANQGSEA, per germline. Between the trimmed V and J ends, which lost 4 bases and 7 bases, there was a span of 29 bases. The DNA of the CDR3 is TGCAGCGTTGGGGCGTTTGTGGGGACTCCCTCTCGGTTGAATGAGCAGTTCTTC. This sequence encodes CSVGAFVGTPSRLNEQFF.

This clonotype was counted at least ten times. The V call is TRBV7-2, the J call TRBJ2-7, with 11 nucleotides matching TRBD2. Germline-derived CDR1 and CDR2 are SGHTA and FQGNSA. The junction had 11 bases not matched to a gene; V was cut back by 5 bases and J by 5 bases. The CDR3 is made up of 16 amino acids. The CDR3 nucleotides are TGTGCCAGCAGCCTTAATAGCGGGGGGGCCGCCAACGAGCAGTACTTC. This codes for CASSLNSGGAANEQYF.

This clonotype occurred many times. This chain joins TRBV4-1 and TRBJ2-3, with 8 nucleotides matching TRBD1. CDR3 length: 16 residues. Germline trimming cut 4 bases from V and 0 bases from J; bases unmatched to any gene: 6. CDR1 MGHRA and CDR2 YSYEKL come from the germline V gene. CDR3 amino acids: CASSLPRDRSTDTQYF. The CDR3 DNA reads as TGCGCCAGCAGCCTGCCCCGGGACAGGAGCACAGATACGCAGTATTTT.

This clonotype was recorded once. The chain joins TRBV27 to TRBJ1-1; possible D gene TRBD1, 6 bases. The CDR3 covers 13 residues. Germline CDR1 MNHEY, CDR2 SMNVEV (reference sequence). V dropped 3 bases and J dropped 6 bases, with 11 bases sitting between them. The CDR3: CASSFADSAEAFF. The CDR3 DNA reads TGTGCCAGCAGTTTTGCGGACAGCGCTGAAGCTTTCTTT.

This clonotype has ten or more counts. V usage is TRBV5-1 and J usage is TRBJ2-5, with TRBD2 matching over 7 bases. CDR1 SGHRS and CDR2 YFSETQ come from the germline V gene. V dropped 4 bases and J dropped 5; count of bases not matched to a gene: 11. The CDR3 spans 15 residues. The CDR3 loop is CASSTDGRLVETQYF. The DNA for the CDR3 is TGCGCCAGCAGCACCGACGGGAGGCTGGTGGAGACCCAGTACTTC.

This clonotype was seen at least ten times. The chain has TRBV6-2 or TRBV6-3 and TRBJ2-7; D gene uncertain. There are 12 residues in the CDR3. Germline CDR1 MNHEY, CDR2 SVGEGT. With 6 bases removed from V and 8 bases from J, the gap between germline ends came to 14 bases. Written as DNA, the CDR3 is TGTGCCAGCAGCCCCGACACCTTGCAGCAGTACTTC. This translates into CASSPDTLQQYF.

This clonotype was counted at least ten times. The V gene is TRBV5-5, the J gene TRBJ2-5, with TRBD2 matching 16 bases. V lost 2 bases, J lost 5 bases, and 3 bases stayed unmatched. CDR3 length: 16 amino acids. Germline V gene data show CDR1 as SGHKS and CDR2 as YYEKEE (reference sequence). In DNA form, the CDR3 reads TGTGCCAGCAGCTTCGGGACTAGCGGGGGGGCGGAGACCCAGTACTTC. This codes for CASSFGTSGGAETQYF. The entire variable domain, with the rest obtained from reference TRBV5-5 and TRBJ2-5, is as follows: DAGVTQSPTHLIKTRGQQVTLRCSPISGHKSVSWYQQVLGQGPQFIFQYYEKEERGRGNFPDRFSARQFPNYSSELNVNALLLGDSALYLCASSFGTSGGAETQYFGPGTRLLVL.

This clonotype was counted ten times or more. The chain uses TRBV20-1 and TRBJ2-1; TRBD2 matches at 7 bases. In germline, CDR1 is DFQATT, CDR2 SNEGSKA (reference sequence). The CDR3 extends over 16 amino acids. Trimming at V came to 5 bases and at J to 0 bases, leaving 10 bases not matched to a gene. CDR3 region: CSARIHGGSSYNEQFF. DNA for the CDR3: TGCAGTGCTCGAATACACGGGGGGAGCTCCTACAATGAGCAGTTCTTC.

This clonotype appeared many times. This sequence joins TRBV5-6 and TRBJ1-2; D is ambiguous. Germline lookup yields CDR1 SGHDT and CDR2 YYEEEE. V lost 1 base and J 1 base, leaving 5 bases between the germline ends. This CDR3 contains 13 residues. The CDR3 sequence: CASSLPINYGYTF. The CDR3 region has the DNA TGTGCCAGCAGCTTGCCCATTAACTATGGCTACACCTTC.

This clonotype was recorded many times. V and J are TRBV4-1 and TRBJ1-2, with D perhaps TRBD1 (5 bases). V lost 2 bases and J 4 bases, leaving 8 bases between the germline ends. This CDR3 is built from 13 residues. CDR1 is MGHRA and CDR2 is YSYEKL in the germline V gene. The CDR3: CASSQPGAYGYTF. CDR3 DNA sequence: TGCGCCAGCAGCCAACCCGGGGCCTATGGCTACACCTTC.

This clonotype was counted ten times or more. This chain uses TRBV6-5 with TRBJ1-2; weak D call: TRBD1 (6 bases). Deletions cut 5 bases from V and 3 bases from J, with 10 bases between. Germline CDR1 is MNHEY and CDR2 is SVGAGI. CDR3 size: 13 residues. For the CDR3, the DNA is TGTGCCAGCAGTAGGGGGGAGGACTATGGCTACACCTTC. The encoded protein is CASSRGEDYGYTF.